This record covers a single T cell receptor beta chain. Its antigen is unknown. The sample belongs to a study of blood T cells in healthy people across ages. Regarding the study as a whole: Samples with more naive T cells showed higher observed beta diversity.

Germline CDR1 is SGHTA and CDR2 is FQGNSA. The V segment lost 3 bases and the J segment 6 bases; nucleotides outside the gene matches: 12. The CDR3 covers 16 residues. Healthy Caucasians from Russia aged about 6 to 100 served as donors. Per sample, at least 5 micrograms of total RNA were extracted. Combining a sample-barcoded 5' primer with a J-beta primer mix, a second PCR ran for about 7 to 11 cycles. All samples gave at least 2.5 million CDR3-containing paired-end reads. TCRdb recomputed calls from the 5' RACE reads with MiXCR, one row per CDR3 protein. The table includes about 800,000 distinct CDR3 sequences, 55% to 70% detected once.

Specimen: blood. The chain couples TRBV7-2 to TRBJ2-3, with 7 bases identical to TRBD2. This TCR was recovered from a man aged 30 to 39 in good health. Here the CDR3 DNA reads TGTGCCAGCAGCTTGCTAGCGGCGTCAGGGTTGGATACGCAGTATTTT. Amino acids: CASSLLAASGLDTQYF.